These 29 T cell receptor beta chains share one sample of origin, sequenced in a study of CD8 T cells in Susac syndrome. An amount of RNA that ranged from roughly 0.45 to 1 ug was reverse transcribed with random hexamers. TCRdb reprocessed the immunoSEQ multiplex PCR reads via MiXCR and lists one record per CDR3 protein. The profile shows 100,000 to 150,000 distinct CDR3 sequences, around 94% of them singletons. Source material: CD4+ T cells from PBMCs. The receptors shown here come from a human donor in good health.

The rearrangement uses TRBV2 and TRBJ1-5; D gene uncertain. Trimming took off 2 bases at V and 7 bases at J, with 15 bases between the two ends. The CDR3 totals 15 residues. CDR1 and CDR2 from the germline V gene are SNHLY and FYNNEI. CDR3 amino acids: CASSELAGHGQPQHF. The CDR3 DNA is TGTGCCAGCAGTGAATTAGCCGGGCACGGGCAGCCCCAGCATTTT.

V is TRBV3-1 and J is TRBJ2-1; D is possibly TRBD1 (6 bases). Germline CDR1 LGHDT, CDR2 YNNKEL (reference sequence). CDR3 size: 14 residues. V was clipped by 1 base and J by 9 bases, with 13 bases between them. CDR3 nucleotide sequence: TGTGCCAGCAGCCAAGTAGGGGGTGAGGTTGAGCAGTTCTTC. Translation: CASSQVGGEVEQFF.

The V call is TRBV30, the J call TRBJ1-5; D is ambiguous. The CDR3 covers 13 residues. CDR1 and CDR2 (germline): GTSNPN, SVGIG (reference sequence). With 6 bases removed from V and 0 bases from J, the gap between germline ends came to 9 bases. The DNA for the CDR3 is TGTGCCTGCTCCGGGATTAGCAATCAGCCCCAGCATTTT. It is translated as CACSGISNQPQHF.

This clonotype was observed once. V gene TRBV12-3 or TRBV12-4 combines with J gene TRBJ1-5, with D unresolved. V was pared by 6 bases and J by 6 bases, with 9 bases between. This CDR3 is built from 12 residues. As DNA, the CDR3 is TGTGCCAGCAGACGTGACACTCAGCCCCAGCATTTT. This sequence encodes CASRRDTQPQHF.

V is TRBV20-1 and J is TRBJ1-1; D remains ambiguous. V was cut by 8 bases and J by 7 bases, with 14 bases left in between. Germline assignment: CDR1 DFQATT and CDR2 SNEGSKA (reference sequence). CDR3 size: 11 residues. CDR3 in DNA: TGCAGTTCCGGATCTCTCGGTGAAGCTTTCTTT. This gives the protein CSSGSLGEAFF.

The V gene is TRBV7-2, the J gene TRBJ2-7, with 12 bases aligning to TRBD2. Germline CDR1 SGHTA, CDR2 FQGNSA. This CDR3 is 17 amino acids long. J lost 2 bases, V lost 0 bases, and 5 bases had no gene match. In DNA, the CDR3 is TGTGCCAGCAGCTTAGCGCGGGGACTAGCGGGCGCCTACGAGCAGTACTTC. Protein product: CASSLARGLAGAYEQYF.

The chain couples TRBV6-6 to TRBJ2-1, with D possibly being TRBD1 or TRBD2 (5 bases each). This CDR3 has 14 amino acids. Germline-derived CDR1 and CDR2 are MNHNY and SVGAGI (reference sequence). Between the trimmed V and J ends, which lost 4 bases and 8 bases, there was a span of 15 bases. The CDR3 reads CASSSGPQVDEQFF. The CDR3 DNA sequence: TGTGCCAGCAGTTCGGGACCCCAGGTAGATGAGCAGTTCTTC.

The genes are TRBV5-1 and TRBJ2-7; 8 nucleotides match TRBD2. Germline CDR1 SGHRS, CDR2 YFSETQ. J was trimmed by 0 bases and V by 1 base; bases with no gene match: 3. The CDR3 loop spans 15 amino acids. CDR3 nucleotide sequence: TGCGCCAGCAGCTTGTGGCTAGCGGGCTCCTACGAGCAGTACTTC. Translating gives CASSLWLAGSYEQYF.

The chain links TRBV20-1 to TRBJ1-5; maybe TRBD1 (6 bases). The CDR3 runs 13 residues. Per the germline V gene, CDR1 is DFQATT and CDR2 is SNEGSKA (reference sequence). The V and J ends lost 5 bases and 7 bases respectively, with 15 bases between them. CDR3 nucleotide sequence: TGCAGTGCTGAAACAGGGAAGTGGCAGCCCCAGCATTTT. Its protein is CSAETGKWQPQHF.

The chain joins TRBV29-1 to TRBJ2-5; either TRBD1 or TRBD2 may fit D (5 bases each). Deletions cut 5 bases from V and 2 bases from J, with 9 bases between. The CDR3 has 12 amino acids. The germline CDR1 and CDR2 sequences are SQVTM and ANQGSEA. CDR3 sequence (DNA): TGCAGCGTTCGATGGGGGCAAGAGACCCAGTACTTC. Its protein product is CSVRWGQETQYF.

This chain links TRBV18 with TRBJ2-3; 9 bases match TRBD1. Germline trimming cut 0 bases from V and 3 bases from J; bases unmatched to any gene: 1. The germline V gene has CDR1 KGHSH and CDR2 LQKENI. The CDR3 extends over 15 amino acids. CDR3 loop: CASSPPGQGTDTQYF. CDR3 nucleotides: TGTGCCAGCTCACCACCGGGACAGGGAACAGATACGCAGTATTTT. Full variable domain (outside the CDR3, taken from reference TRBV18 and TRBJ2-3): NAGVMQNPRHLVRRRGQEARLRCSPMKGHSHVYWYRQLPEEGLKFMVYLQKENIIDESGMPKERFSAEFPKEGPSILRIQQVVRGDSAAYFCASSPPGQGTDTQYFGPGTRLTVL.

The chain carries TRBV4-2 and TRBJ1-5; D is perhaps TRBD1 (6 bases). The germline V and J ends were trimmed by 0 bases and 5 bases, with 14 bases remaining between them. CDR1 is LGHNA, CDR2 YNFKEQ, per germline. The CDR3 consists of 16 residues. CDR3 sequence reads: CASSQDTGGNDQPQHF. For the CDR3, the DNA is TGTGCCAGCAGCCAAGATACGGGGGGCAACGATCAGCCCCAGCATTTT.

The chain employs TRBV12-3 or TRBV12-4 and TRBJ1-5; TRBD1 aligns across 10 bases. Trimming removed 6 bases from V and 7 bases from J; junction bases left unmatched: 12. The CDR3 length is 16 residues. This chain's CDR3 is CASRKSGTGVWQPQHF. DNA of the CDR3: TGTGCCAGCAGAAAATCCGGGACAGGGGTATGGCAGCCCCAGCATTTT.

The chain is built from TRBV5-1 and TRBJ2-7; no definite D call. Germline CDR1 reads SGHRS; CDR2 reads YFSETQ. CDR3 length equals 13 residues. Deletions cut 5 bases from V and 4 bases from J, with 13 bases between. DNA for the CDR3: TGCGCCAGCAGACTCGTCTCTTCTTACGAGCAGTACTTC. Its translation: CASRLVSSYEQYF.

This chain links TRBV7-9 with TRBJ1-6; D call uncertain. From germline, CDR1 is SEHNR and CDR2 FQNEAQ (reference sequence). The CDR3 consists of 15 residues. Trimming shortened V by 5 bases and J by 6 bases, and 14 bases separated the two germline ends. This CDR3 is CASSPGSRGNSPLHF. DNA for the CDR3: TGTGCCAGCAGCCCCGGGTCGAGAGGTAATTCACCCCTCCACTTT. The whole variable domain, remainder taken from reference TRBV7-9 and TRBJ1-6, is DTGVSQNPRHKITKRGQNVTFRCDPISEHNRLYWYRQTLGQGPEFLTYFQNEAQLEKSRLLSDRFSAERPKGSFSTLEIQRTEQGDSAMYLCASSPGSRGNSPLHFGNGTRLTVT.

CDR3 sequence (DNA): TGCGCCAGCAGCCAAGAGGGACTACCCTCTTTATGGGAGCAGTTCTTC. Translating it yields CASSQEGLPSLWEQFF. The chain carries TRBV4-1 and TRBJ2-1; 7 bases match TRBD2. Germline values: CDR1 MGHRA, CDR2 YSYEKL. CDR3 length: 16 amino acids. V trimming: 0 bases; J trimming: 10 bases; junction bases outside the gene matches: 12.

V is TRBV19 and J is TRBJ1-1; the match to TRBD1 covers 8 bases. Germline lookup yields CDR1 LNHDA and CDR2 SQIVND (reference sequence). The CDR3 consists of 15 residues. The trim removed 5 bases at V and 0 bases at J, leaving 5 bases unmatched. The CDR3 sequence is CASSARTGMNTEAFF. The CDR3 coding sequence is TGTGCCAGTAGTGCTCGGACAGGGATGAACACTGAAGCTTTCTTT. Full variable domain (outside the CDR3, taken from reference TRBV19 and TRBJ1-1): DGGITQSPKYLFRKEGQNVTLSCEQNLNHDAMYWYRQDPGQGLRLIYYSQIVNDFQKGDIAEGYSVSREKKESFPLTVTSAQKNPTAFYLCASSARTGMNTEAFFGQGTRLTVV.

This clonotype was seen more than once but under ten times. CDR3: CASSPYRGPETEAFF. The CDR3 DNA reads as TGTGCCAGCAGTCCTTACAGGGGGCCGGAAACTGAAGCTTTCTTT. The gene calls are TRBV6-1 and TRBJ1-1; 9 bases line up with TRBD1. The V gene's germline CDR1 is MNHNS and CDR2 SASEGT. CDR3 length equals 15 residues. V lost 5 bases, J lost 5 bases, and 9 bases stayed unmatched.

Here the CDR3 reads CASSLASGRNYGYTF. The DNA for the CDR3 is TGTGCCAGCAGCTTAGCCTCGGGGCGCAACTATGGCTACACCTTC. V usage is TRBV7-9 and J usage is TRBJ1-2, with a possible D match to TRBD1 (5 bases). V dropped 0 bases and J dropped 2 bases, with 10 bases sitting between them. Germline values: CDR1 SEHNR, CDR2 FQNEAQ (reference sequence). This CDR3 region has 15 residues.

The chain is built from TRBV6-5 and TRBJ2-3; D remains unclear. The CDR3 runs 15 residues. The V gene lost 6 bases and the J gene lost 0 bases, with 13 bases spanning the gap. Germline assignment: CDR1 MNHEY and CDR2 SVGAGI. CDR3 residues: CASSSLGDSTDTQYF. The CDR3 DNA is TGTGCCAGCAGCAGTCTTGGGGATAGCACAGATACGCAGTATTTT.

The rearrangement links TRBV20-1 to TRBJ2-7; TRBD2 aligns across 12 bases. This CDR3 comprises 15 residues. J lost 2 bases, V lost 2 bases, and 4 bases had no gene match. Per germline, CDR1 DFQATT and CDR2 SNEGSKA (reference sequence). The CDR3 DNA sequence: TGCAGTGCTAGACCCGGACTAGCGGGGACCTACGAGCAGTACTTC. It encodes CSARPGLAGTYEQYF.

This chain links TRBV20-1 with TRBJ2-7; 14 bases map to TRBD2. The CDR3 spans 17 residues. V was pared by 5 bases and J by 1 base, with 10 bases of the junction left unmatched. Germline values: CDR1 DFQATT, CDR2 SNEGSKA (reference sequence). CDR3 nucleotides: TGCAGTGCTCCGCCGTCCGGGACTAGCGGGAGTTCCTACGAGCAGTACTTC. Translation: CSAPPSGTSGSSYEQYF.

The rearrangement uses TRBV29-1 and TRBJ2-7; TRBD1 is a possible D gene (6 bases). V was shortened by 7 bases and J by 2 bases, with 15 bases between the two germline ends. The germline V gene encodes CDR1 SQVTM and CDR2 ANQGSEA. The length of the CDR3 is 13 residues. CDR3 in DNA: TGCAGCGCCCTCCGGGACACCACCTACGAGCAGTACTTC. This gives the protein CSALRDTTYEQYF.

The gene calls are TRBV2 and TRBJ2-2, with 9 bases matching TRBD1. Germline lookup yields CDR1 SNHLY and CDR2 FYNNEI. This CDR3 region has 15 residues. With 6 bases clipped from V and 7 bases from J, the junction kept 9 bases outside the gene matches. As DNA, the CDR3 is TGTGCCAGCAGGAGGGGACAGGGAAGGGGCGGGGAGCTGTTTTTT. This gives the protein CASRRGQGRGGELFF.

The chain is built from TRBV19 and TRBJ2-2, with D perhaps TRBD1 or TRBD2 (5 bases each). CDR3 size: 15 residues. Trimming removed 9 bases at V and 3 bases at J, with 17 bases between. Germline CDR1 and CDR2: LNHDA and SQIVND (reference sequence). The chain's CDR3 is CASGLPGAYTGELFF. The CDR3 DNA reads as TGTGCCAGCGGACTCCCCGGGGCTTACACCGGGGAGCTGTTTTTT.

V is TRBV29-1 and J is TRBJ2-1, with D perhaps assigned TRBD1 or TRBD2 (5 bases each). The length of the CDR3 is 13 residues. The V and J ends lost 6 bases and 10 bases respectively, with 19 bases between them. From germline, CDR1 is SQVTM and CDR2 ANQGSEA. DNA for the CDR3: TGCAGCGTCCGGGACCGGAGGTCCCGGGAGCAGTTCTTC. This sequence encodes CSVRDRRSREQFF.

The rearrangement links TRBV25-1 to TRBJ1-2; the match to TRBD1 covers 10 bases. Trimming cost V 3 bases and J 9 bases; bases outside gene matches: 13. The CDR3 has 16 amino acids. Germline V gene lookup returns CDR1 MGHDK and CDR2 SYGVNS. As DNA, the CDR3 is TGTGCCAGCAGTGACCCGAGGACAGGGGGGTTCTCTAGCTACACCTTC. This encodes CASSDPRTGGFSSYTF.

The CDR3 loop is CASTPRQPNYEQYF. CDR3 in DNA: TGTGCCAGCACCCCTAGACAGCCTAATTACGAGCAGTACTTC. V is TRBV6-6 and J is TRBJ2-7, with D possibly matching TRBD1 (5 bases). This CDR3 comprises 14 residues. Germline V lookup: CDR1 MNHNY, CDR2 SVGAGI (reference sequence). The ends were cut back, 7 bases at V and 4 bases at J, with 17 bases in the middle.

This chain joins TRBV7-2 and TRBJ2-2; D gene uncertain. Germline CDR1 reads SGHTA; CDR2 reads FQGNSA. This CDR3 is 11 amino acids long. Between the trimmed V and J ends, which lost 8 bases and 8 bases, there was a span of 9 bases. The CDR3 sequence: CASGLKGELFF. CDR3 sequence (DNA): TGTGCCAGCGGTCTAAAGGGGGAGCTGTTTTTT.